This TCR beta chain was recorded in a study of blood T cell repertoires in COVID-19. CDR1 SGHRS and CDR2 YFSETQ come from the germline V gene. The CDR3 spans 14 residues. J was trimmed by 5 bases and V by 8 bases; bases with no gene match: 11. Here immunoSEQ multiplex PCR was the method, and the copy in TCRdb shows in-frame clones only, minus some. The data show some 57,000 clones, 92% seen once. This receptor was taken from a human donor in a cohort sampled during active COVID-19. The sample taken for sequencing was peripheral blood. The rearrangement uses TRBV5-1 and TRBJ2-7, with TRBD1 identical over 9 bases. This chain's CDR3 is CASNPGTGWDEQYF. CDR3 nucleotide sequence: TGCGCCAGTAACCCCGGGACAGGGTGGGACGAGCAGTACTTC.